Shown below are 14 T cell receptor beta chains from a single sample sequenced in a study of regulatory T cells in long-lasting Graves disease. The time point here: persistent/refractory GD, antithyroid drugs over 5 years with positive TRAb. Extracted RNA from PBMCs served as the source of the TCR library. The authors built TCR beta libraries using iRepertoire HTBI primers and Arm-PCR of CDR3 regions. Each CDR3 protein is one row after TCRdb ran MiXCR on the multiplex PCR reads. Of under 500,000 distinct CDR3 sequences listed, about 20% were seen once; the top ten hold 7.8%. The sequenced sample was peripheral blood mononuclear cells (PBMCs), obtained when the disease was refractory, from a patient treated with antithyroid drugs. The source of these receptors is a female donor with Graves disease.

The rearrangement joins TRBV29-1 to TRBJ1-2, with D tentatively TRBD1 (5 bases). CDR3 length: 14 residues. Germline values: CDR1 SQVTM, CDR2 ANQGSEA. Trimming took 1 base from V and 7 from J, leaving 16 bases between them. DNA for the CDR3: TGCAGCGTTGAAGCCACCCATAGGGGCGGTGGCTACACCTTC. This codes for CSVEATHRGGGYTF.

This clonotype was recorded a few times. V is TRBV7-9 and J is TRBJ1-1; a possible D gene is TRBD1 (6 bases). Trimming stripped 5 bases from V and 0 bases from J, with 13 bases between. This CDR3 has 15 amino acids. Looked up from germline, CDR1 is SEHNR and CDR2 is FQNEAQ (reference sequence). CDR3 bases: TGTGCCAGCAGCCCAAAGGGGGACATGAACACTGAAGCTTTCTTT. It specifies CASSPKGDMNTEAFF.

This clonotype was seen more than once but under ten times. The V gene is TRBV20-1, the J gene TRBJ2-7; D remains ambiguous. Germline V CDR1 and CDR2: DFQATT, SNEGSKA (reference sequence). V dropped 3 bases and J dropped 5 bases, with 23 bases sitting between them. This CDR3 spans 16 amino acids. Here the CDR3 reads CSASGVPQRSLDEQYF. Here the CDR3 DNA reads TGCAGTGCTAGTGGAGTCCCCCAACGGAGCCTGGACGAGCAGTACTTC.

This clonotype occurred many times. The V call is TRBV2, the J call TRBJ2-7, with 11 bases fitting TRBD2. Trimming at V came to 8 bases and at J to 7 bases, leaving 1 base not matched to a gene. The CDR3 contains 11 residues. Germline CDR1 SNHLY, CDR2 FYNNEI. DNA for the CDR3: TGTGCCAGCTTAGCGGGAGGGGAGCAGTACTTC. Its protein product is CASLAGGEQYF.

This clonotype was counted between two and nine times. DNA for the CDR3: TGTGCCACCAGCAGAGGTATAGGACCCTTAGATTCCTACGAGCAGTACTTC. Protein sequence: CATSRGIGPLDSYEQYF. The rearrangement links TRBV15 to TRBJ2-7; D call uncertain. CDR1 and CDR2 from the germline V gene are LNHNV and YYDKDF (reference sequence). With 1 base removed from V and 1 base from J, the gap between germline ends came to 17 bases. This CDR3 is built from 17 residues.

Remarks on this clonotype: A much larger clone lies a single base off, so this may be a read error. This chain joins TRBV28 and TRBJ2-7; D gene ambiguous. Germline lookup yields CDR1 MDHEN and CDR2 SYDVKM. The CDR3 has 13 amino acids. CDR3 DNA: TGTGCCAGCAAGGAGACTTCGACCTACGGGCAGTACTTC. Translation gives CASKETSTYGQYF.

This clonotype was detected many times. The V and J genes are TRBV20-1 and TRBJ2-5, with TRBD2 matching over 12 bases. This CDR3 contains 15 residues. Germline V gene sequence: CDR1 DFQATT, CDR2 SNEGSKA (reference sequence). V was clipped by 3 bases and J by 7 bases; unmatched bases: 9. CDR3 amino acids: CSASSSGRAGVTQYF. In DNA, the CDR3 is TGCAGTGCTAGTTCTAGCGGGAGGGCCGGGGTGACCCAGTACTTC.

As for this clonotype: This sequence may be a read error, since a much larger clone differs from it by one base. The chain uses TRBV11-1 and TRBJ2-5; possibly TRBD1 or TRBD2 for D (5 bases each). The V end was cut by 10 bases, the J end by 11 bases, with 23 bases between. The germline gives CDR1 SGHAT, CDR2 FQDESV (reference sequence). This CDR3 is built from 13 residues. The CDR3 loop is CATAEGRSYGQYF. Written as DNA, the CDR3 is TGTGCCACCGCCGAGGGACGTTCCTACGGGCAGTACTTC. The whole variable domain, filled in from reference TRBV11-1 and TRBJ2-5, reads EAEVAQSPRYKITEKSQAVAFWCDPISGHATLYWYRQILGQGPELLVQFQDESVVDDSQLPKDRFSAERLKGVDSTLKIQPAELGDSAMYLCATAEGRSYGQYFGPGTRLLVL.

This clonotype appeared a few times. The chain has TRBV9 and TRBJ1-6, with a possible D match to TRBD1 (6 bases). The CDR3 length is 15 residues. Germline CDR1 is SGDLS and CDR2 is YYNGEE. V was trimmed by 0 bases and J by 9 bases, leaving 13 bases between them. The CDR3 sequence: CASSVGRDMISPLHF. The CDR3 bases are TGTGCCAGCAGCGTAGGCCGGGACATGATTTCACCCCTCCACTTT.

In this sample, this clonotype turned up many times. The V and J genes are TRBV12-3 or TRBV12-4 and TRBJ2-7, with D possibly being TRBD1 or TRBD2 (5 bases each). The ends were cut back, 5 bases at V and 7 bases at J, with 15 bases in the middle. This CDR3 region has 13 residues. For the CDR3, the DNA is TGTGCCAGCAGTCTCCTGGGGGTCGGAGAGCAGTACTTC. Amino acid sequence: CASSLLGVGEQYF.

Ten or more counts support this clonotype. V gene TRBV20-1 combines with J gene TRBJ2-5; 7 bases line up with TRBD1. The CDR3 is 11 residues long. The germline CDR1 and CDR2 sequences are DFQATT and SNEGSKA (reference sequence). V was pared by 5 bases and J by 5 bases, with 2 bases of the junction left unmatched. CDR3 coding DNA: TGCAGTGCTTCGACAGGGGAGACCCAGTACTTC. Encoded protein: CSASTGETQYF.

This chain links TRBV19 with TRBJ2-2; TRBD2 matches at 8 bases. Germline-derived CDR1 and CDR2 are LNHDA and SQIVND (reference sequence). The CDR3 has 14 amino acids. V was pared by 6 bases and J by 7 bases, with 7 bases of the junction left unmatched. CDR3 coding DNA: TGTGCCAGTAGCCGCAGCGGGGGCGGCGGGGAGCTGTTTTTT. This gives the protein CASSRSGGGGELFF.

This clonotype was seen ten or more times. The chain has TRBV28 and TRBJ1-5; 10 nucleotides line up with TRBD1. Germline V CDR1 and CDR2: MDHEN, SYDVKM. This CDR3 comprises 16 residues. With V trimmed by 5 bases and J by 3 bases, 7 bases remained unmatched. CDR3 loop: CASSPGQGGFNQPQHF. The CDR3 DNA reads as TGTGCCAGCAGTCCCGGACAGGGGGGGTTCAATCAGCCCCAGCATTTT.

The rearrangement links TRBV6-2 or TRBV6-3 to TRBJ2-5, with TRBD2 identical over 8 bases. The germline gives CDR1 MNHEY, CDR2 SVGEGT. This CDR3 is built from 14 residues. Unmatched junction bases numbered 9, after V lost 7 bases and J lost 5 bases. The CDR3 bases are TGTGCCAGCAACCCTTTGCGGGAGGTTGAGACCCAGTACTTC. The encoded protein is CASNPLREVETQYF.